The T cell receptor beta chain under discussion was sequenced for a study of shared clonotypes between healthy human individuals. General study points: Naive CD4 clonotypes overlapped across a handful of donors at about 5.2%.

The V and J ends lost 7 bases and 9 bases, in that order; junction bases with no gene match: 5. CDR3 length: 14 residues. Germline lookup yields CDR1 SGHNT and CDR2 YYREEE (reference sequence). Of note for this clone: The antigen is not known.

Sequencing used immunoSEQ multiplex PCR; TCRdb keeps in-frame clones, though not all of them. The sample holds approximately 980,000 clones; approximately 76% are singletons and the top ten take over 1.3%. This sequence joins TRBV5-4 and TRBJ2-1; TRBD2 matches at 15 bases. This receptor was identified in a man aged 18 to 35 in good health. Sequenced material: memory CD4+ T cells sorted from blood. Subset given: CD45RA-negative fraction. This chain's CDR3 is CASQPGLAGGEQFF. Here the CDR3 DNA reads TGTGCCAGCCAACCGGGACTAGCGGGAGGTGAGCAGTTCTTC.